A single sample gave rise to the 17 T cell receptor beta chains below, sequenced in a study of OX40 agonist ivuxolimab in advanced cancers. Sequencing was performed with immunoSEQ multiplex PCR; in TCRdb, only in-frame clones are kept and a portion is missing. The top ten clones hold around 4.6% of a sample with more than 50,000 clones, 70% to 80% of them seen once. Sample: CD4+ or CD8+ T cells sorted from blood, taken in a trial of the OX40 agonist ivuxolimab. All receptors come from an adult with an advanced solid tumor such as melanoma, head and neck, liver or kidney cancer.

The J gene is TRBJ2-5, the V gene TRBV5-8; D not resolved. Germline V lookup: CDR1 SGHTS, CDR2 YDEGEE. V dropped 3 bases and J dropped 5 bases, with 8 bases sitting between them. The CDR3 sequence is 12 residues long. CDR3 coding DNA: TGTGCCAGCAGCTCCCTCAGGGAGACCCAGTACTTC. Its translation: CASSSLRETQYF. The variable domain in full, completed from reference TRBV5-8 and TRBJ2-5, reads EAGVTQSPTHLIKTRGQQATLRCSPISGHTSVYWYQQALGLGLQFLLWYDEGEERNRGNFPPRFSGRQFPNYSSELNVNALELEDSALYLCASSSLRETQYFGPGTRLLVL.

V gene TRBV10-3 combines with J gene TRBJ1-1; D is possibly TRBD1 (6 bases). V was shortened by 9 bases and J by 4 bases, with 15 bases between the two germline ends. This CDR3 is 13 amino acids long. The germline V gene has CDR1 ENHRY and CDR2 SYGVKD. The CDR3 here is CAITRGASTEAFF. CDR3 nucleotides: TGTGCCATTACACGGGGGGCCAGCACTGAAGCTTTCTTT.

This clone was found once. The rearrangement uses TRBV6-1 and TRBJ1-2; TRBD1 matches at 7 bases. The CDR3 is 13 residues long. CDR1 is MNHNS and CDR2 is SASEGT in the germline V gene. V shed 1 base, J shed 8 bases, and the junction held 4 bases outside the gene matches. In nucleotides, the CDR3 is TGTGCCAGCAGTGAAGGGCCAGGGGGAGGCTACACCTTC. It translates to CASSEGPGGGYTF.

The table lists this clone with a few counts. The V call is TRBV29-1, the J call TRBJ1-2, with D perhaps TRBD1 (6 bases). The CDR3 totals 13 residues. Germline loops: CDR1 SQVTM, CDR2 ANQGSEA. V gave up 7 bases and J gave up 6 bases, with 18 bases separating them. CDR3 in amino acids: CSAPWGGQDGYTF. CDR3 in DNA: TGCAGCGCCCCATGGGGGGGGCAGGATGGCTACACCTTC. Full variable domain (remainder filled in from reference TRBV29-1 and TRBJ1-2): SAVISQKPSRDICQRGTSLTIQCQVDSQVTMMFWYRQQPGQSLTLIATANQGSEATYESGFVIDKFPISRPNLTFSTLTVSNMSPEDSSIYLCSAPWGGQDGYTFGSGTRLTVV.

This chain links TRBV7-7 with TRBJ2-3, with D possibly being TRBD2 (6 bases). V lost 5 bases and J lost 5, with 11 bases in between. CDR1 and CDR2 from the germline V gene are SSHAT and FNYEAQ (reference sequence). The CDR3 covers 13 residues. DNA for the CDR3: TGTGCCAGCAGCCCGGGGACTTTAGATACGCAGTATTTT. Translation: CASSPGTLDTQYF.

The chain recombines TRBV28 with TRBJ2-1; 8 bases line up with TRBD1. This CDR3 is built from 15 residues. J was trimmed by 4 bases and V by 2 bases; bases with no gene match: 4. Germline loops: CDR1 MDHEN, CDR2 SYDVKM. As DNA, the CDR3 is TGTGCCAGCAGTTTACGGACAGGGACATACAATGAGCAGTTCTTC. Translated: CASSLRTGTYNEQFF.

The chain combines TRBV7-8 with TRBJ2-7; D gene uncertain. The germline gives CDR1 SGHVS, CDR2 FQNEAQ. The CDR3 is made up of 13 amino acids. Between the trimmed V and J ends, which lost 4 bases and 6 bases, there was a span of 13 bases. The CDR3 sequence is CASSSGPYIEQYF. CDR3 nucleotide sequence: TGTGCCAGCAGCTCAGGACCCTACATCGAGCAGTACTTC.

J is TRBJ1-2 and V is TRBV2, with D perhaps matching TRBD1 (6 bases). Per the germline V gene, CDR1 is SNHLY and CDR2 is FYNNEI. The V and J ends lost 4 bases and 0 bases respectively, with 6 bases between them. This CDR3 contains 13 residues. The CDR3 coding sequence is TGTGCCAGCAGTGGACAGGCTAACTATGGCTACACCTTC. It codes for CASSGQANYGYTF.

The V gene is TRBV5-6, the J gene TRBJ1-2; D is possibly TRBD1 (6 bases). Germline V gene data show CDR1 as SGHDT and CDR2 as YYEEEE. The CDR3 is 15 amino acids. Trimming pared 4 bases from V and 4 bases from J, leaving 17 bases between. CDR3 residues: CASSHREAGPYGYTF. CDR3 DNA sequence: TGTGCCAGCAGCCACAGGGAGGCAGGACCCTATGGCTACACCTTC.

About this clone: The sample has other DNA sequences that encode this CDR3 too. DNA for the CDR3: TGTGCCAGCTCACCTCAAGAGACCCAGTACTTC. Translating it yields CASSPQETQYF. The genes are TRBV18 and TRBJ2-5; D is unclear. The germline CDR1 and CDR2 sequences are KGHSH and LQKENI. V gave up 3 bases and J gave up 2 bases, with 1 base separating them. The CDR3 loop spans 11 amino acids.

The sample holds one count of this clone. The chain has TRBV6-6 and TRBJ1-5, with a weak D call TRBD1 (5 bases). In germline, CDR1 is MNHNY, CDR2 SVGAGI (reference sequence). This CDR3 is 16 amino acids long. Deletions cut 6 bases from V and 9 bases from J, with 24 bases between. This CDR3 is CASRYTGRRSAGPQHF. The CDR3, as DNA: TGTGCCAGCAGGTACACAGGCAGGAGATCAGCAGGGCCCCAGCATTTT.

J is TRBJ2-5 and V is TRBV19, with D perhaps matching TRBD1 (5 bases). Germline loops: CDR1 LNHDA, CDR2 SQIVND (reference sequence). The CDR3 spans 13 residues. Trimming took off 9 bases at V and 5 bases at J, with 16 bases between the two ends. The CDR3 nucleotides read TGTGCCAGCCAGGGCCCTTATGGGGAGACCCAGTACTTC. Translated, it gives CASQGPYGETQYF.

Notes on this clone: Compared with germline, one end of the junction differs, possibly owing to a read error. The chain employs TRBV7-2 and TRBJ1-1, with D uncertain. This CDR3 spans 12 amino acids. The germline gives CDR1 SGHTA, CDR2 FQGNSA. In DNA, the CDR3 is TGTGCCAGCAGCGCCCTAGGTGGGGTCTGCGTCTTT. It is translated as CASSALGGVCVF.

The chain combines TRBV28 with TRBJ1-5; D not resolved. V lost 6 bases and J lost 3, with 15 bases in between. CDR3 length: 15 residues. CDR1 is MDHEN and CDR2 is SYDVKM in the germline V gene. In nucleotides, the CDR3 is TGTGCCAGCAGGTTGTTACTCTCCTTCAATCAGCCCCAGCATTTT. It yields the protein CASRLLLSFNQPQHF.

The chain joins TRBV11-3 to TRBJ2-1; 11 nucleotides align to TRBD1. Per the germline V gene, CDR1 is SGHNT and CDR2 is YENEEA. The V and J ends lost 1 base and 6 bases, in that order; junction bases with no gene match: 5. The CDR3 extends over 16 amino acids. CDR3 DNA: TGTGCCAGCAGCTTAGCTTCCGGGACAGGGGGCAATGAGCAGTTCTTC. This encodes CASSLASGTGGNEQFF. The full variable domain, its missing parts supplied by reference TRBV11-3 and TRBJ2-1, is EAGVVQSPRYKIIEKKQPVAFWCNPISGHNTLYWYLQNLGQGPELLIRYENEEAVDDSQLPKDRFSAERLKGVDSTLKIQPAELGDSAVYLCASSLASGTGGNEQFFGPGTRLTVL.

This chain links TRBV9 with TRBJ2-4, with D possibly matching TRBD1 (6 bases). The germline gives CDR1 SGDLS, CDR2 YYNGEE. V lost 0 bases to trimming and J lost 6 bases, with 16 bases between them. The CDR3 loop spans 16 amino acids. The CDR3 nucleotides are TGTGCCAGCAGCGTAGATTTACAGGGTGTTAGAAACATTCAGTACTTC. This sequence encodes CASSVDLQGVRNIQYF.

The chain couples TRBV7-3 to TRBJ2-5; 16 nucleotides agree with TRBD2. With 4 bases clipped from V and 5 bases from J, the junction kept 4 bases outside the gene matches. Germline V lookup: CDR1 SGHTA, CDR2 FQGTGA. The CDR3 is 16 amino acids. CDR3 amino acids: CASSSGLAGGRETQYF. Written as DNA, the CDR3 is TGTGCCAGCAGCTCGGGACTAGCGGGAGGGAGGGAGACCCAGTACTTC.